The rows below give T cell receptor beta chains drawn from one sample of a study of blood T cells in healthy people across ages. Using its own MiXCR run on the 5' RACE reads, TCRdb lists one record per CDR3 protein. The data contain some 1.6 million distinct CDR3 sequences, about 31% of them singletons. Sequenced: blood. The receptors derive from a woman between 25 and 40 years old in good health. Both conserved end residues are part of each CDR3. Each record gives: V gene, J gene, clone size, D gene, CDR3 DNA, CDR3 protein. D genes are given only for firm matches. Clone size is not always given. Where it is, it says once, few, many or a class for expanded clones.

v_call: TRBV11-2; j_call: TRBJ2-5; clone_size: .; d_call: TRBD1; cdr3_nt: TGTGCCAGCAGCCCCGAGGGGACAGCTAAAGAGACCCAGTACTTC; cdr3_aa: CASSPEGTAKETQYF
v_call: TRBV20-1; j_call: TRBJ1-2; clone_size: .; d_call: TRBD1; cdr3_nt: TGCAGTGCTTCACGACAGGGTGCGAACTATGGCTACACCTTC; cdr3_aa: CSASRQGANYGYTF
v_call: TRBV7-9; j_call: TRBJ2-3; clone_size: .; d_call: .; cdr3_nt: TGTAGACTCGGCCTGCAACAGGCAGATACGCAGTATTTT; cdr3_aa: CRLGLQQADTQYF
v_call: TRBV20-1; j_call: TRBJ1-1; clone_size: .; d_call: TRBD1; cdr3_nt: TGCAGTGCTAGACCAACAGGGGCCGCTGCTTTCTTT; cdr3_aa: CSARPTGAAAFF
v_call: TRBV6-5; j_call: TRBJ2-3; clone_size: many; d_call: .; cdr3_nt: TGTGCCAGCAGTCAACAGGGAGATACGCAGTATTTT; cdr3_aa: CASSQQGDTQYF
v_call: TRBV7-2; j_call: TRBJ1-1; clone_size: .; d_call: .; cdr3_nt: TGTGCCAGCAGCTCATGGATCACTGAAGCTTTCTTT; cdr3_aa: CASSSWITEAFF
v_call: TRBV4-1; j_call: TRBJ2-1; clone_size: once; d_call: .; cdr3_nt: TGCCCCAGCAGCCAAATTAGCGTCTACAATGAGCAGTTCTTC; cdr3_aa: CPSSQISVYNEQFF
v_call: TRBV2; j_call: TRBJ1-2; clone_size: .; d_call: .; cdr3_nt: TGTGCCAGCAGTGTGGACAGTTACCAACCGCTCGATGGCTACACCTTC; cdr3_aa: CASSVDSYQPLDGYTF
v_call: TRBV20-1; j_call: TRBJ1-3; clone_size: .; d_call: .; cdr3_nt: TGCAGTGCTAGAGTGTCGGGGGGTCATGGGTCAGTAAACACCATATATTTT; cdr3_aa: CSARVSGGHGSVNTIYF
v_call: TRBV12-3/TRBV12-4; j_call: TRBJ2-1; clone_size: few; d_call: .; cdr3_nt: TGTGCCAGCAGGCCCTTTGGGAACAATGAGCAGTTCTTC; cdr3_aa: CASRPFGNNEQFF
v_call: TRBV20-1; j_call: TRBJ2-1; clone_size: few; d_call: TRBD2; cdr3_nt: TGCAGTGCTAGAAAGCCCGGGACTAGCGCTGGCAATGAGCAGTTCTTC; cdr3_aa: CSARKPGTSAGNEQFF
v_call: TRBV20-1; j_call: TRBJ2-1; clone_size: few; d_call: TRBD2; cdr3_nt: TGCAGTGCTAGAGAGCCAGCGGGAGGCTCCTACAATGAGCAGTTCTTC; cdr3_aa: CSAREPAGGSYNEQFF
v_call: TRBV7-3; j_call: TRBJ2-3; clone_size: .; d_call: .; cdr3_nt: TGTGCCAGCAGCTCTCAGGGAAACACAGATACGCAGTATTTT; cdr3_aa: CASSSQGNTDTQYF
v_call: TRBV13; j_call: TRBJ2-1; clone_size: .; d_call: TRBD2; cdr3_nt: TGTGCCAGCAGCGTAACGGGACTAGCGGGTTACAATGAGCAGTTCTTC; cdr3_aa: CASSVTGLAGYNEQFF
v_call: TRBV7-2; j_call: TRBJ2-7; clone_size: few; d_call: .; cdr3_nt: TGTGCCAGCAGTTCCGCGGGTCGGCCCTTAGGGTTGTACGAGCAGTACTTC; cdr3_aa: CASSSAGRPLGLYEQYF
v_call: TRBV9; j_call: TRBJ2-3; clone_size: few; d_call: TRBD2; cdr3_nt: TGTGCCAGCAGCCCCACTGGTAGCGGGGGATACACAGATACGCAGTATTTT; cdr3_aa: CASSPTGSGGYTDTQYF
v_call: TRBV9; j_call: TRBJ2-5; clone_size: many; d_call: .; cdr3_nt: TGTGCCAGCAGCGTAGCTGGAGAGACCCAGTACTTC; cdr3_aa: CASSVAGETQYF
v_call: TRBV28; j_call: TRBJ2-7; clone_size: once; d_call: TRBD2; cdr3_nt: TGTGCCAGCAGTTCCCCCCCCGCGGGGGCCTACGAGCAGTACTTC; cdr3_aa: CASSSPPAGAYEQYF
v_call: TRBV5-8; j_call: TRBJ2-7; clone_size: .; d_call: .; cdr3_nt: TGTGCCAGCAGCCACACGGGACTTTCGTGGAGCTCCTACGAGCAGTACTTC; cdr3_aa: CASSHTGLSWSSYEQYF
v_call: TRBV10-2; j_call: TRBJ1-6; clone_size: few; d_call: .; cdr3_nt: TGCGCCAGCAACGGAGGGGGGGGCTTTAATTCACCCCTCCACTTT; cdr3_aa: CASNGGGGFNSPLHF
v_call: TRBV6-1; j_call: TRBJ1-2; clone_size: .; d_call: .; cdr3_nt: TGTGCCAGCAGGGGGCAGGGGACTGGCGGCTACACCTTC; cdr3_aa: CASRGQGTGGYTF
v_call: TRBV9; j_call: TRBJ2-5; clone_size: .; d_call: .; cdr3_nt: TGTGCCAGCAGCGATCCGGGCGCAGCATCGACCCAGTACTTC; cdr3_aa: CASSDPGAASTQYF
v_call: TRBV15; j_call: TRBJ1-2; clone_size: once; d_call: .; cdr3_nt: TGTGCCACCAGCACAGGACAGTCCTATGGCTACACCTTC; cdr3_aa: CATSTGQSYGYTF
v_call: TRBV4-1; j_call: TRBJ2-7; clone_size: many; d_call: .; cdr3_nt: TGCGCCAGCAGCCCCCTTCTAAGGGAGAACGAGCAGTACTTC; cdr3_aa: CASSPLLRENEQYF
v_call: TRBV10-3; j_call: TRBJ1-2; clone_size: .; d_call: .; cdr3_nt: TGTGCCATCAGTGAACAGGGAGTAAGAACAGATGGCTACACCTTC; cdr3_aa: CAISEQGVRTDGYTF
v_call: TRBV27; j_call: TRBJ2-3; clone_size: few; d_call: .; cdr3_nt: TGTGCCAGCAGTTTGGACTGGAGGACAGATACGCAGTATTTT; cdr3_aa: CASSLDWRTDTQYF
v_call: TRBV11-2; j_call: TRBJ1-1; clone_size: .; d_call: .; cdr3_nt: TGTGCCAGCAGCTTAGAATACGGGAACACTGAAGCTTTCTTT; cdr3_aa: CASSLEYGNTEAFF
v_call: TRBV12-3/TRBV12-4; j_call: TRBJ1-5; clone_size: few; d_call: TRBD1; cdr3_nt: TGTGCCAGCAGTTTCCGGGGACAGAAAGGGAGTCAGCCCCAGCATTTT; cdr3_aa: CASSFRGQKGSQPQHF
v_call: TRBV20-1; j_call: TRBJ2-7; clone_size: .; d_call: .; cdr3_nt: TGCAGTGCTAGAGTCGGGGGGCAAGGGGAGCAGTACTTC; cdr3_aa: CSARVGGQGEQYF
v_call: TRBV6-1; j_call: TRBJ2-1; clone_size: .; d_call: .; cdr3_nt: TGTGCCAGCAGTGAAGTGGGTGGGGAGCAGTTCTTC; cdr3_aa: CASSEVGGEQFF
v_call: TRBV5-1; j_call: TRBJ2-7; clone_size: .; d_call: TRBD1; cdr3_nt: TGCGCCAGCAGCCCACAGGGGGGAGGCGAGAGCTACGAGCAGTACTTC; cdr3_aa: CASSPQGGGESYEQYF
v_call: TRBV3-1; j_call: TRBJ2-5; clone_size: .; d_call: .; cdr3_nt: TGTGCCAGCAGCCAGGGGGCAGGAGAAGAGACCCAGTACTTC; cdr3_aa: CASSQGAGEETQYF
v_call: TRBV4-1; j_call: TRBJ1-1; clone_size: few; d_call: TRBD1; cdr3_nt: TGCGCCAGCAGCCGCAAAACAGGGGACACTGAAGCTTTCTTT; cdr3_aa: CASSRKTGDTEAFF
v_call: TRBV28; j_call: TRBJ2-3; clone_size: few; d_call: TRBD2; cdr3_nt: TGTGCCAGCAGTTTATCCGGACTAGCGGGAGACGGAGATACGCAGTATTTT; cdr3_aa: CASSLSGLAGDGDTQYF
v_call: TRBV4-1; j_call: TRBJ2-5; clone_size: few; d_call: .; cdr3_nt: TGCGCCAGCAGCCCAGGTCCGACTGGCGTAGGAGGGGAGACCCAGTACTTC; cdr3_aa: CASSPGPTGVGGETQYF
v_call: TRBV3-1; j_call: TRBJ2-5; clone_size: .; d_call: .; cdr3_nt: TGTGCCTGCAGCCACTCACAGCGGGAAGAGACCCAGTACTTC; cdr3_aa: CACSHSQREETQYF
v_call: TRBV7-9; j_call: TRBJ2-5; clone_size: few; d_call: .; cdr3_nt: TGTGCCAGCAGCTCCGCTGAGTACCAAGAGACCCAGTACTTC; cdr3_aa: CASSSAEYQETQYF
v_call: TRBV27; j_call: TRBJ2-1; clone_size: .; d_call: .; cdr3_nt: TGTGCCAGCAGGACCCAGGACAATGAGCAGTTCTTC; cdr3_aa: CASRTQDNEQFF
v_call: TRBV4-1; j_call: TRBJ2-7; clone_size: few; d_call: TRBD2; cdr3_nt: TGCGCCAGCAGCCCTTTTAGCGGGAGTCCTCTCGAGCAGTACTTC; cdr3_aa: CASSPFSGSPLEQYF
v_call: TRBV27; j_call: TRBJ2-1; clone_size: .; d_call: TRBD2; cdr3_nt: TGTGCCAGCAGTCCCATTGGACGCCCAACCGGGACTAGCGGATACAATGAGCAGTTCTTC; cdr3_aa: CASSPIGRPTGTSGYNEQFF
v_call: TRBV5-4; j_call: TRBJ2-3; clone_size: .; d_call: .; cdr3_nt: TGTGCCAGCAGCCCTTGGGGGGGGGCCCTTAGCACAGATACGCAGTATTTT; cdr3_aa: CASSPWGGALSTDTQYF
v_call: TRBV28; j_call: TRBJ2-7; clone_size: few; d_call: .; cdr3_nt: TGTGCCAGCAGTTTTGGCAGAGTGAACGAGCAGTACTTC; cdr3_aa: CASSFGRVNEQYF
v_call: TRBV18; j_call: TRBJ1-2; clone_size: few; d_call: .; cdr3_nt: TGTGCCAGCTCCCCGACCAGCTCCGGCTATGGCTACACCTTC; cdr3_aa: CASSPTSSGYGYTF
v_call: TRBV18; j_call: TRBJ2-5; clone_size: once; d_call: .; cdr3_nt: TGTGCCAGCTCACTACTCCCCCTTGGGGAGGAGGTGTGGCAAGAGACCCAGTACTTC; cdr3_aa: CASSLLPLGEEVWQETQYF
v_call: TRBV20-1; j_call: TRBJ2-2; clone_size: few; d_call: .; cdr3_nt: TGCAGTGCTAAGCGGCGGAACACCGGGGAGCTGTTTTTT; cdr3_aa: CSAKRRNTGELFF
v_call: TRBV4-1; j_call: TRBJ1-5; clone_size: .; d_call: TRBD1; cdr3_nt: TGCGCCAGCAGCCATTCCCGACAGGGCCTAAATCAGCCCCAGCATTTT; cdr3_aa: CASSHSRQGLNQPQHF
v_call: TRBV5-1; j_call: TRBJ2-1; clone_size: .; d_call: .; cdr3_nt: TGCGCCAGCAGCTTGGGACAGGAGACCTACAATGAGCAGTTCTTC; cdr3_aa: CASSLGQETYNEQFF
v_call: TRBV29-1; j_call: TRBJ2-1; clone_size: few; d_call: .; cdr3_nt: TGCAGCGTGGACCCTGGGAGCTCCTACAATGAGCAGTTCTTC; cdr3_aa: CSVDPGSSYNEQFF
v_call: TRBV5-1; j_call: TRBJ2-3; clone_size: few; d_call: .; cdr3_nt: TGCGCCAGCAGCTTGAGGTCGGAGGCAGATACGCAGTATTTT; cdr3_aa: CASSLRSEADTQYF
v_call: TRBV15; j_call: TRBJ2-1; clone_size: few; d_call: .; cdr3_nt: TGTGCCACCAGTCTCTTTGGGGGGGGCCAGGGGAATGAGCAGTTCTTC; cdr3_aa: CATSLFGGGQGNEQFF
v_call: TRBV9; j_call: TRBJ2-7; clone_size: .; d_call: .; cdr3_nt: TGTGCCAGCAGCGTAGAGGAGGGGACCTACGAGCAGTACTTC; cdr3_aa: CASSVEEGTYEQYF